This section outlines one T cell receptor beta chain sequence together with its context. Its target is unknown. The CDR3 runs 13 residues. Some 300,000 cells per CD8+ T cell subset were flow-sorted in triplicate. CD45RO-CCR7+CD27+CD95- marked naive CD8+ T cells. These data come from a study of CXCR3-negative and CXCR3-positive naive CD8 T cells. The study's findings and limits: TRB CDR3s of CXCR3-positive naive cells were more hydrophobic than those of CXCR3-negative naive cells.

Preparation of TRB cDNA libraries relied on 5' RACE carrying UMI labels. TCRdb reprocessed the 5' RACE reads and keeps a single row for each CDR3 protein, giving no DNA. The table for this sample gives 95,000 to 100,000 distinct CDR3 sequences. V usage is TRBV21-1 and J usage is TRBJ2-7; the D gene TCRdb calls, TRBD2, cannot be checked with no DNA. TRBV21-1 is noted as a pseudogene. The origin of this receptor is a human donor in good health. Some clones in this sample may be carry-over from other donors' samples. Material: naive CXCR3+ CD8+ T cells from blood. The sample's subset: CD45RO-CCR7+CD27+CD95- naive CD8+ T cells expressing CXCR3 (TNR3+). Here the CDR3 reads CASPTLETYEQYF.